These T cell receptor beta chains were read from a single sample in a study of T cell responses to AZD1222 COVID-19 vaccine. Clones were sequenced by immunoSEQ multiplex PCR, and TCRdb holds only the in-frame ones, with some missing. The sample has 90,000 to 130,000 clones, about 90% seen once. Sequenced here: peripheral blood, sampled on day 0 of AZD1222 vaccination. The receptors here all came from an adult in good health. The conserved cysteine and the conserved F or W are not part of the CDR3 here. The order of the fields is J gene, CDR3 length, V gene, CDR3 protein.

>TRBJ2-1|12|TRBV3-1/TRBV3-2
ASSQAPEYNEQF
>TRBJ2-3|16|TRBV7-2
ASSLRAPGGRYTDTQY
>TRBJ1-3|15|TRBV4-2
ASSQASQVAGGNTIY
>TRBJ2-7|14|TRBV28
ASSTFLAGGTYEQY
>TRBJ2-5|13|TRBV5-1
ASSPSGGIQETQY
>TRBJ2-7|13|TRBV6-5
ASSFPGQGAREQY
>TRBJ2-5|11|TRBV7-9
ASSFESSPTQY
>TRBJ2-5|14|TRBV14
ASSQDRRNPQETQY
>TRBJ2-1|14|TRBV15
ATGVLEGGSINEQF
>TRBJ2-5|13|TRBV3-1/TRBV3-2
ASSQEHRSQETQY
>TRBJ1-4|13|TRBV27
ASSFRAGRNEKLF
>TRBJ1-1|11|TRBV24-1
ATAHRENAEAF
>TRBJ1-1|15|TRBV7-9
ASSFPSKGAPDTEAF
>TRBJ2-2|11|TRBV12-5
ASGLSHTGELF
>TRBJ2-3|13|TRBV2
ASVWFGSSTDTQY
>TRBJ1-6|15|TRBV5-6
ASSSRTTDSYNSPLH
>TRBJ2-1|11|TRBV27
ASSTWGHNEQF
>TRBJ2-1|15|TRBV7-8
ASSLLSGGRRGSEQF
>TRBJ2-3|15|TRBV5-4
ASSPAGVDSGTDTQY
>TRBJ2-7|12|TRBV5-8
ASSSGDRRYEQY
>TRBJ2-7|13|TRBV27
ASSQTGGAGYEQY
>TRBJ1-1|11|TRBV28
AIRAGMNTEAF
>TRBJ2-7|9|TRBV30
AWSADYEQY
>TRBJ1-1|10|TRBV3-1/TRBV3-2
ASSHRGTEAF
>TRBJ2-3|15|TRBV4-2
ASSHSPGGAFTDTQY
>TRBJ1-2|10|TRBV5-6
ASSFQGHGYT
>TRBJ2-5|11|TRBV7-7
ARDSRPQETQY
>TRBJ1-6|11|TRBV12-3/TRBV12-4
ASSAQGGSPLH
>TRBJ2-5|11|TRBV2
ASIGTSQETQY
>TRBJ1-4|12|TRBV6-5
ASSYGSKGEKLF
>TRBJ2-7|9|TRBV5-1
ASSSGWEQY
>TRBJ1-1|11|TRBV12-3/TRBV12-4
ASSLGARTEAF
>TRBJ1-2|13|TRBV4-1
ASSDGTGDLYGYT
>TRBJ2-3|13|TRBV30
AWNFPGGITDTQY
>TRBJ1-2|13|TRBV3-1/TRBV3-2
ASSQDGTGYYGYT
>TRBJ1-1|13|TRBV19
ASSRGRGQYTEAF
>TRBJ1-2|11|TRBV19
ASSITRNYGYT
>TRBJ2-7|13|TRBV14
ASSQAGQRSYEQY
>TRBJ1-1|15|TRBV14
ASSLLLSGTGNTEAF
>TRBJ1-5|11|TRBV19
ASSIGTHQPQH
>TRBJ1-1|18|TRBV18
ASSPSEAIWGLRGNTEAF
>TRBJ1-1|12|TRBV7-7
ASSRGPQVAEAF
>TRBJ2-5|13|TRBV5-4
ASSLFNRAEETQY
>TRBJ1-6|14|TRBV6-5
ASSYSIWTGPSPLH
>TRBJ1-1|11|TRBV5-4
ASSFGEGTEAF
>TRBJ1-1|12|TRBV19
ASSIDRVNTEAF
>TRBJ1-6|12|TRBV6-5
ASSLGTGNSPLH
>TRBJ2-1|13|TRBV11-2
ASSLEPGWNNEQF
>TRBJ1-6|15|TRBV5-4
ASSPGTSSSYNSPLH
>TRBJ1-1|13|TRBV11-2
ASSLADRVASEAF
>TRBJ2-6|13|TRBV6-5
ASRIDQTGANVLT
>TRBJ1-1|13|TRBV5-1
ASSSQTDLNTEAF
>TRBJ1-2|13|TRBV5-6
ASSLGGIMGYGYT
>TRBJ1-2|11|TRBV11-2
ASSSTPKEGYT
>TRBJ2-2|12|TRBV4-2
ASSQAGETGELF
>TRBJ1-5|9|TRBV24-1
ATTPRQPQH
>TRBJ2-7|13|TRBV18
ASSPAGERFYEQY
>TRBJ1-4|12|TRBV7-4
ASSHVGAREKLF